The clone carrying this TCR beta chain was detected only a few times. Its matching antigen is unknown. These data belong to a study of CD8+CD57+ T cells in acquired aplastic anemia. Across the study: Sorted CD4+ plus CD8+ cells gave DNA averaging 3.2 ug. Study-wide results and caveats: The number of CD8+ CDR3 sequences shared by patients and controls was fewer than 35.

Trimming pared 0 bases from V and 3 bases from J, leaving 11 bases between. The CDR3 is made up of 14 amino acids. Germline V gives CDR1 DFQATT, CDR2 SNEGSKA (reference sequence). Flow cytometry had shown expanded CD8+CD57+ cells in the patients chosen for sequencing. The enrolled patients all had severe acquired aplastic anemia. Using genomic DNA as the template, TCR beta VDJ and CDR3 profiling was carried out. TCRdb processed the reads anew with MiXCR; each CDR3 protein has one entry. Here the sample spans 130,000 or so distinct CDR3 sequences, under 60% being singletons. This TCR was sampled from a human donor with aplastic anemia. V usage is TRBV20-1 and J usage is TRBJ1-1, with a weak D call TRBD1 (5 bases). The sample consisted of sorted CD4+, CD8+, or CD8+CD57+ T cells (not recorded which) from PBMCs. CDR3 DNA: TGCAGTGCTAGAGAAGGTCGCAGGGACACTGAAGCTTTCTTT. Translated, it gives CSAREGRRDTEAFF.